The source of this TCR beta chain is a study of blood T cell repertoires in COVID-19. As for the study in general: Samples taken during acute and convalescent COVID-19 were collected in the United States, Italy and Spain. T cells, B-cell-depleted T cells, or PBMCs supplied cDNA or gDNA.

This CDR3 is built from 15 residues. Germline-derived CDR1 and CDR2 are MNHEY and SMNVEV (reference sequence). Trimming cost V 6 bases and J 0 bases; bases outside gene matches: 3. Authors' methods: Researchers report that nucleated cell counts were estimated from reference gene primer amplification. Measured with immunoSEQ multiplex PCR; TCRdb has only the in-frame clones, and not every one. The DNA gave D and trimming, while V, J and clone size come from that table. The sample has about 270,000 clones, 82% seen once. This chain links TRBV27 with TRBJ2-1; 9 bases align to TRBD2. This TCR came from a young woman with acute or convalescent COVID-19. Specimen: peripheral blood. CDR3 coding DNA: TGTGCCAGCAGCCATAGCGGGAGCTCCTACAATGAGCAGTTCTTC. It encodes CASSHSGSSYNEQFF.